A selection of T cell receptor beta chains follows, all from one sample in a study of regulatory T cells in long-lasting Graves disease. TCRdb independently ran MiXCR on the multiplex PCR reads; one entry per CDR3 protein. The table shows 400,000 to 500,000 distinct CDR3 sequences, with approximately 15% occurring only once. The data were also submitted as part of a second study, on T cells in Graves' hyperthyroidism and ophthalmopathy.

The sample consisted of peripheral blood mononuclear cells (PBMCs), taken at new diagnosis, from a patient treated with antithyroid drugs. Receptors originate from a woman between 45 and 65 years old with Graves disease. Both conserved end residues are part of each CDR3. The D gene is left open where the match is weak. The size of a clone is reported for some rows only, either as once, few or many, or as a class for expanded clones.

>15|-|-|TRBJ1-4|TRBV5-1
TGTGCCAACAGCTTGGACCCCTCAACTAATGAAAAACTGTTTTTT
CANSLDPSTNEKLFF
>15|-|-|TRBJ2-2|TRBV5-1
TGCGCCAGCAGCCCCACGACAGGTGCTTACGGGGAGCTGTTTTTT
CASSPTTGAYGELFF
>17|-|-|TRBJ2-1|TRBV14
TGTGCCAGCAGCCAAGTTCCCCGGGAGATGTCCTACAATGAGCAGTTCTTC
CASSQVPREMSYNEQFF
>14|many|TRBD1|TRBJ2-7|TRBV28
TGTGCCAGCCATACCCCTCAGGGGGCGGATGAGCAGTACTTC
CASHTPQGADEQYF
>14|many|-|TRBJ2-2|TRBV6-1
TGTGCCAGCAGTGGTCTTGCGAACACCGGGGAGCTGTTTTTT
CASSGLANTGELFF
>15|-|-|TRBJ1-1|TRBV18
TGTGCCAGCTCACCAATAGGGGTCATGAACACTGAAGCTTTCTTT
CASSPIGVMNTEAFF
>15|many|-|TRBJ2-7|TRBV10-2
TGCGCCAGCAGTGAGTCAGGGGGTAGTGTTTACGAGCAGTACTTC
CASSESGGSVYEQYF
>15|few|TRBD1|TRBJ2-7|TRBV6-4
TGTGCCAGCAGCAGTCGACAGGGGACACTCTACGAGCAGTACTTC
CASSSRQGTLYEQYF
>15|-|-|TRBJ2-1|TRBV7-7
TGTGCTAGCAGCGCCCGGGACCTCCCCTACAATGAGCAGTTCTTC
CASSARDLPYNEQFF
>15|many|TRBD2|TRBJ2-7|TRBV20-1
TGCAGTGCTAGACCCCCCCTAGCGGGAGGGAACGAGCAGTACTTC
CSARPPLAGGNEQYF
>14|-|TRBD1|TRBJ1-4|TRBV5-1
TGCGCCAGCAGCCCACAGGGGGCGGATGAAAAACTGCTTTTT
CASSPQGADEKLLF
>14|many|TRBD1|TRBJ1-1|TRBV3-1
TGTGCCAGCAGCTCCCGGGACAGGGCCACTGAAGCTTTCTTT
CASSSRDRATEAFF
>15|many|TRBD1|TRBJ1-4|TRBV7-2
TGTGCCAGCAGCATATCGACAGGGGGGCGCGAAAAACTGTTTTTT
CASSISTGGREKLFF
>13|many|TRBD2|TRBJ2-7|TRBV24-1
TGTGCCACCAGTCCTAGCGGGACCTACGAGCAGTACTTC
CATSPSGTYEQYF
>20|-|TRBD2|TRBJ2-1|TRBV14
TGTGCCAGCAGCCGAAAGATAGGACTAGCGGGCTTTAGCTCCTACAATGAGCAGTTCTTC
CASSRKIGLAGFSSYNEQFF
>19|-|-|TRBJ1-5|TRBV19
TGTGCCAGTAGTATCGTTTCGGGACGTTACCTCCTAAGCAATCAGCCCCAGCATTTT
CASSIVSGRYLLSNQPQHF
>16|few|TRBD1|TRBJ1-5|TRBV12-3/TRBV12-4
TGTGCCAGCAGTTTAGTCCAGGGGGAGGGCAATCAGCCCCAGCATTTT
CASSLVQGEGNQPQHF
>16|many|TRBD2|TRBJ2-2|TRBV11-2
TGTGCCAGCAGCTTAGATTGGCGGGAGTCGATCGGGGAGCTGTTTTTT
CASSLDWRESIGELFF
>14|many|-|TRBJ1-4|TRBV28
TGTGCCAGCAGGCCAGGGGTAGGCAATGAAAAACTGTTTTTT
CASRPGVGNEKLFF
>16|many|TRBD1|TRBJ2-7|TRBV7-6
TGTGCCAGCAGCCTAGGGACAGGAATCTCGACCTACGAGCAGTACTTC
CASSLGTGISTYEQYF
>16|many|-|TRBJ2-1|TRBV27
TGTGCCAGCAGGGAGGGACAGCCAAACCAATACAATGAGCAGTTCTTC
CASREGQPNQYNEQFF
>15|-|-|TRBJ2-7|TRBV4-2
TGTGCCAGCAGCCAAGAACCACCCAACACCTACGAGCAGTACTTC
CASSQEPPNTYEQYF
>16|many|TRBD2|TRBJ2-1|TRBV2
TGTGCCACAACTCCTAGCGGGAGGGCCTTACAGGATGAGCAGTTCTTC
CATTPSGRALQDEQFF
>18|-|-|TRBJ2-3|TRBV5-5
TGTGCCAGCAGCGTAGGAAGATTTGGACACCTCAGCACAGATACGCAGTATTTT
CASSVGRFGHLSTDTQYF
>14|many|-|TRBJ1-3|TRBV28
TGTGCCAGCAGCAAACAGCCCTTAGGAAACACCATATATTTT
CASSKQPLGNTIYF
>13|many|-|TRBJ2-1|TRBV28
TGTGCCAGCAGCACGGCCCCTTCCGATGAGCAGTTCTTC
CASSTAPSDEQFF
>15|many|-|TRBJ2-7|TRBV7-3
TGTGCCAGCAGTCTGGTGGGGACAAACTCCTACGAGCAGTACTTC
CASSLVGTNSYEQYF
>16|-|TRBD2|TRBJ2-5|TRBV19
TGTGCCAGTAGCACCGGGACTAGCGGGAGTATGGGGACCCAGTACTTC
CASSTGTSGSMGTQYF
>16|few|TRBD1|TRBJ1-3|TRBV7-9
TGTGCCAGCAACCGACCAGGACAGGGTGGAGGAAACACCATATATTTT
CASNRPGQGGGNTIYF
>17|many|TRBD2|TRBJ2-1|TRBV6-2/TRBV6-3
TGTGCCAGCAGCCTACGCCGCAGACTAGCGAAGTACAATGAGCAGTTCTTC
CASSLRRRLAKYNEQFF
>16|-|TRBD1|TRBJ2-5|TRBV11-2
TGTGCCAGCAGCTTAGGACCGGGACAGGACCAAGAGACCCAGTACTTC
CASSLGPGQDQETQYF
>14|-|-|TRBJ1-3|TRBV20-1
TGCAGTGCTCCGTACCTAAACAGCGGCAACACCATATATTTT
CSAPYLNSGNTIYF
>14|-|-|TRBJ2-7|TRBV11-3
TGTGCCAGCAGCTTAGGATTCGCGGGGAATGAGCAGTACTTC
CASSLGFAGNEQYF
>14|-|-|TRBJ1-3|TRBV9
TGTGCCAGCAGCGCCAGTCGCTCTGGAAACACCATATATTTT
CASSASRSGNTIYF
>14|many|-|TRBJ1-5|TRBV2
TGTGCCAGCAATGGCGGGGGGAAGGATCAGCCCCAGCATTTT
CASNGGGKDQPQHF
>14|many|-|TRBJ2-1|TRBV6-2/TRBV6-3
TGTGCCAGCAGGGGGACTCCTACCTACAATGAGCAGTTCTTC
CASRGTPTYNEQFF
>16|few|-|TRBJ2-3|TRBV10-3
TGTGCCATCAGTGAGTCCCAGGCGGAGCCCACAGATACGCAGTATTTT
CAISESQAEPTDTQYF
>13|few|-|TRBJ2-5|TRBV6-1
TGTGCCAGCAGCGAAACAGGGAGGGAGACCCAGTACTTC
CASSETGRETQYF
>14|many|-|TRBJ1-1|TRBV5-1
TGCGCCAGCAGCTTCCAAGACGGGAACACTGAAGCTTTCTTT
CASSFQDGNTEAFF
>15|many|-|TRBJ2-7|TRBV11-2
TGTGCCAGCAGCGCAGCCCCTACAGGTCCCTACGAGCAGTACTTC
CASSAAPTGPYEQYF
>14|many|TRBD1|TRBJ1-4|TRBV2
TGTGCCAGCAGGGACGACAGGGTTAATGAAAAACTGTTTTTT
CASRDDRVNEKLFF
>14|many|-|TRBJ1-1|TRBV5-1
TGCGCCAGCAGCCCAACAGCCGGGAACACTGAAGCTTTCTTT
CASSPTAGNTEAFF